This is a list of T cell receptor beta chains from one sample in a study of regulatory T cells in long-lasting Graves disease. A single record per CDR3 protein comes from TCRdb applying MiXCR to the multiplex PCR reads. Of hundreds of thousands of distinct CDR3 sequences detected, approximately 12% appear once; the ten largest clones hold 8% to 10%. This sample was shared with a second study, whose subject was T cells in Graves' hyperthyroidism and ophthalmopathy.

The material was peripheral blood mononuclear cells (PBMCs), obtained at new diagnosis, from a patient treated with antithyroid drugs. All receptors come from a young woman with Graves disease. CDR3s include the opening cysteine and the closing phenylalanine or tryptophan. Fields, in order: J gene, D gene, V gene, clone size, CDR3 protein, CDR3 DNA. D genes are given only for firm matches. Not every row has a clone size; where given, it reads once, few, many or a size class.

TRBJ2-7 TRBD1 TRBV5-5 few CASSLAPGQGAYEQYF TGTGCCAGCAGCTTGGCGCCGGGACAGGGGGCCTACGAGCAGTACTTC
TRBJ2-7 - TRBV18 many CASSPRTTPYEQYF TGTGCCAGCTCACCACGGACAACACCCTACGAGCAGTACTTC
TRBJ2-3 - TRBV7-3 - CASSLSGVPRDTQYF TGTGCCAGCAGCTTAAGCGGGGTCCCGAGGGATACGCAGTATTTT
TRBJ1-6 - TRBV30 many CAWSRTANSPLHF TGTGCCTGGAGTCGGACAGCTAATTCACCCCTCCACTTT
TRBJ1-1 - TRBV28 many CASSSGTVNTEAFF TGTGCCAGCAGTTCAGGGACGGTGAACACTGAAGCTTTCTTT
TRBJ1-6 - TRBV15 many CATSRDASGQRRGPLHF TGTGCCACCAGCAGAGATGCATCTGGACAGCGAAGAGGACCCCTCCACTTT
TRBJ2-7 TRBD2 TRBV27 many CASSLVLVGSGRPGFEQYF TGTGCCAGCAGTTTAGTTCTTGTGGGTAGCGGGAGGCCGGGGTTCGAGCAGTACTTC
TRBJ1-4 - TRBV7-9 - CASSSGTLHFSEKLFF TGTGCCAGCAGCTCCGGGACACTCCACTTCTCCGAAAAACTGTTTTTT
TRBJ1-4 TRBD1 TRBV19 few CASRPGQGRTNEKLFF TGTGCCAGTAGGCCGGGACAGGGTAGGACTAATGAAAAACTGTTTTTT
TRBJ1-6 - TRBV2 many CASSLRSGSPLHF TGTGCCAGCAGTCTCAGGAGCGGCTCGCCCCTCCACTTT
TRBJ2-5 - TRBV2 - CASNTETQYF TGTGCCAGCAACACAGAGACCCAGTACTTC
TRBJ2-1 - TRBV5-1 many CASSLVGQSSYNEQFF TGCGCCAGCAGCTTGGTAGGCCAGAGCTCCTACAATGAGCAGTTCTTC
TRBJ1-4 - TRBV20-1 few CSASGGSGNEKLFF TGCAGTGCTAGTGGGGGTAGTGGTAATGAAAAACTGTTTTTT
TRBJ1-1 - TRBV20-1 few CSASLFVGDYTEAFF TGCAGTGCTAGTTTATTCGTGGGCGACTACACTGAAGCTTTCTTT
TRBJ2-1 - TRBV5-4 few CASSSAELRYNEQFF TGTGCCAGCAGCTCGGCGGAACTGCGATACAATGAGCAGTTCTTC
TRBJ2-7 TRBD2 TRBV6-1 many CASRRGGSYEQYF TGTGCCAGCAGACGGGGGGGGTCCTACGAGCAGTACTTC
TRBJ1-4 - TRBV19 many CASRQGGGPMGKLFF TGTGCCAGCCGTCAAGGCGGGGGTCCGATGGGAAAACTGTTTTTT
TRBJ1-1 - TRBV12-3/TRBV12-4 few CASSGTEAFF TGTGCCAGCAGCGGCACTGAAGCTTTCTTT
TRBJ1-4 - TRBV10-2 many CASSETSVGEKLFF TGCGCCAGCAGTGAGACGAGTGTAGGCGAAAAACTGTTTTTT
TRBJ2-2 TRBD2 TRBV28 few CASSFNEREFTPGELFF TGTGCCAGCAGTTTTAACGAGCGGGAGTTTACCCCCGGGGAGCTGTTTTTT
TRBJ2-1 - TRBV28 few CASSLSPGIYNEQFF TGTGCCAGCAGTTTATCCCCGGGTATTTACAATGAGCAGTTCTTC
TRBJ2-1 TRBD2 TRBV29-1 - CSVLPHRVGTSGPNEQFF TGCAGCGTTCTACCACACAGGGTCGGGACTAGCGGTCCCAATGAGCAGTTCTTC
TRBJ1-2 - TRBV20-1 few CSAPNRARGYTF TGCAGTGCCCCAAACAGGGCACGAGGATACACCTTC
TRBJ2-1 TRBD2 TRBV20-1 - CSARGVSGRALEQFF TGCAGTGCTAGAGGAGTTAGCGGGAGGGCCCTTGAGCAGTTCTTC
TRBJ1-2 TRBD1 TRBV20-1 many CSARDWDRGSVNNGYTF TGCAGTGCTAGAGATTGGGACAGGGGATCGGTAAACAATGGCTACACCTTC
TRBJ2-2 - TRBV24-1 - CATSDQDRQNTGELFF TGTGCCACCAGTGATCAGGACAGACAAAACACCGGGGAGCTGTTTTTT
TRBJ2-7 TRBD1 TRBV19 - CASSTPGTGGSEQYF TGTGCCAGTAGTACACCTGGGACAGGGGGCTCCGAGCAGTACTTC
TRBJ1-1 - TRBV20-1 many CSAPRTEAFF TGCAGTGCCCCGAGGACTGAAGCTTTCTTT
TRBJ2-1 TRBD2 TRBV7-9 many CASSSRPIEREGPSYNEQFF TGTGCCAGCAGCTCCCGACCAATTGAGCGGGAGGGCCCTTCCTACAATGAGCAGTTCTTC
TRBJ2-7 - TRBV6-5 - CASSNSLGGPPYEQYF TGTGCCAGCAGTAACTCGCTGGGGGGGCCTCCCTACGAGCAGTACTTC
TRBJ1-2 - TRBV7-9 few CASSPGALYGYTF TGTGCCAGCAGCCCGGGGGCTCTCTATGGCTACACCTTC
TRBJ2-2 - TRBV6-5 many CASSYEIRGTGELFF TGTGCCAGCAGTTACGAAATCAGGGGTACCGGGGAGCTGTTTTTT
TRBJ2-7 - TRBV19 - CASSIRGGYEQYF TGTGCCAGTAGTATAAGGGGAGGCTACGAGCAGTACTTC
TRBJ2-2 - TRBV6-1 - CASSKVTGELFF TGTGCCAGCAGTAAGGTCACCGGGGAGCTGTTTTTT
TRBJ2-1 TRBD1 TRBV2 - CASSENGQGAYNEQFF TGTGCCAGCAGTGAAAACGGGCAGGGGGCCTACAATGAGCAGTTCTTC
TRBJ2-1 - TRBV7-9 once CASSLERVMGQFF TGTGCCAGCAGCTTGGAGCGGGTCATGGGGCAGTTCTTC
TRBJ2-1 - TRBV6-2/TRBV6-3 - CASSYHPMTYNEQFF TGTGCCAGCAGTTACCACCCGATGACATACAATGAGCAGTTCTTC
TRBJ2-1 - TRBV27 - CASRVNSHPSGVEQFF TGTGCCAGCAGGGTGAACAGTCATCCTTCGGGGGTGGAGCAGTTCTTC
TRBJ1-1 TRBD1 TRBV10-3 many CAISYRGSTVTEAFF TGTGCCATCAGTTACAGGGGATCCACGGTCACTGAAGCTTTCTTT
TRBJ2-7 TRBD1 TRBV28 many CASSFSRLLGQGSYEQYF TGTGCCAGCAGTTTCTCACGACTTCTGGGACAGGGATCCTACGAGCAGTACTTC
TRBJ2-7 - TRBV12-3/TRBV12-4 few CASSPNWGTYEQYF TGTGCCAGCAGCCCTAATTGGGGGACCTACGAGCAGTACTTC
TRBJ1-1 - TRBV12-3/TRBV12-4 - CASSLQAGNTEAFF TGTGCCAGCAGTTTACAAGCCGGGAACACTGAAGCTTTCTTT
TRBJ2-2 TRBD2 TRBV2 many CASNLAGVTGELFF TGTGCCAGCAACCTAGCGGGAGTTACCGGGGAGCTGTTTTTT